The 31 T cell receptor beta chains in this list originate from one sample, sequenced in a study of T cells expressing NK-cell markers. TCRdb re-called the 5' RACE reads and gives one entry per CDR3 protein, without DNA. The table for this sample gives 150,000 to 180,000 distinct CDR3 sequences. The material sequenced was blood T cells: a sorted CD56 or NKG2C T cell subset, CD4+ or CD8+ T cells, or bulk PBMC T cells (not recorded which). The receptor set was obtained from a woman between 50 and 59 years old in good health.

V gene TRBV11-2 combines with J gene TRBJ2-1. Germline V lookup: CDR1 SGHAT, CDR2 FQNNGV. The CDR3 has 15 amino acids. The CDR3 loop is CASSHLGTYYNEQFF.

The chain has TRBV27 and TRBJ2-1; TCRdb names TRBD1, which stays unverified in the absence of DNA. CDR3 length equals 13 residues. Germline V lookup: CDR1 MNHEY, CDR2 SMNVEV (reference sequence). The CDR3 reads CASLGTGRNEQFF.

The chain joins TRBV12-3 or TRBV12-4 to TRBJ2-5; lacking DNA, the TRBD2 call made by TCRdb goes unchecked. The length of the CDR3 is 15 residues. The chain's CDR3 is CASAGGLAVGETQYF.

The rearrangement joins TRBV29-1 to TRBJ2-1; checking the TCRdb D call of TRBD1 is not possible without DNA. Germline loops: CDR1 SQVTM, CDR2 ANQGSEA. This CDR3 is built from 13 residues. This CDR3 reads CSVRTGTGNEQFF.

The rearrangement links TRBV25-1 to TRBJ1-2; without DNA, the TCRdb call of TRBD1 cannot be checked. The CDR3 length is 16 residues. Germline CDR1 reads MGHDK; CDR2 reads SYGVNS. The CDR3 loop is CASSESGPVDSLGYTF.

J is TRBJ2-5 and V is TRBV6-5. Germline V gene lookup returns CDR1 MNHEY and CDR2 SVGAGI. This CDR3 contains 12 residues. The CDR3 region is CASSYPGEGWYF.

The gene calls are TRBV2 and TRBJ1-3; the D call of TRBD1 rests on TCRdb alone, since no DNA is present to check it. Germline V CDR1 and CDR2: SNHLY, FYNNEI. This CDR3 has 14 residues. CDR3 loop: CASRRTEAGNTIYF.

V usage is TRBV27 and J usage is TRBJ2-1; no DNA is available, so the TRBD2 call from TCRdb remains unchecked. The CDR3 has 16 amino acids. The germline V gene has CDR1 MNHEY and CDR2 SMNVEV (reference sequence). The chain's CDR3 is CASTTLALSSYNEQFF.

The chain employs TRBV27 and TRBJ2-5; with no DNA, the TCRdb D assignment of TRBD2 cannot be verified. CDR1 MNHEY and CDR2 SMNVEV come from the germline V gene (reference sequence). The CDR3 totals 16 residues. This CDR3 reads CASSLYGAGAQETQYF.

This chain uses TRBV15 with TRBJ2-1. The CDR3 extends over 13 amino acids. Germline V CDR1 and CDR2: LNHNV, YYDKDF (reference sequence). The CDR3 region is CATKTFDYNEQFF.

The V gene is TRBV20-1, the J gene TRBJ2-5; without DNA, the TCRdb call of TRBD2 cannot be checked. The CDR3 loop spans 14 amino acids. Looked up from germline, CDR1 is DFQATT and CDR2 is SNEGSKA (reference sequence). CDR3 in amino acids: CSVRGAGVRETQYF.

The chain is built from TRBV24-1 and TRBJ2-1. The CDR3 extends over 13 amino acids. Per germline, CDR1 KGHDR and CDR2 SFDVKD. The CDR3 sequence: CATSDSQVNEQFF.

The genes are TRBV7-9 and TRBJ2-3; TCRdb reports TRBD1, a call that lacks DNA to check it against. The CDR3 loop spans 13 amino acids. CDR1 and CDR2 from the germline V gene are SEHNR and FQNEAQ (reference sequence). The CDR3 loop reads CASSPGPTDTQYF.

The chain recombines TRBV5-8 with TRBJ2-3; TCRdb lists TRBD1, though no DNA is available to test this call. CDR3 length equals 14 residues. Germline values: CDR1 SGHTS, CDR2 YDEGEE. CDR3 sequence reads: CASSLTGGEDTQYF.

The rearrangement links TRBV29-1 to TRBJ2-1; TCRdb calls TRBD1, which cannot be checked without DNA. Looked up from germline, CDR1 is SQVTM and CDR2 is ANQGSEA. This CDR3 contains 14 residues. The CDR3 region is CSVGTGGGIGEQFF.

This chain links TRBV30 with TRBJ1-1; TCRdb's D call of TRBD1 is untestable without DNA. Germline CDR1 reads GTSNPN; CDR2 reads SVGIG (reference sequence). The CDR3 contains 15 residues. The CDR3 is CAWSPGVGVNTEAFF.

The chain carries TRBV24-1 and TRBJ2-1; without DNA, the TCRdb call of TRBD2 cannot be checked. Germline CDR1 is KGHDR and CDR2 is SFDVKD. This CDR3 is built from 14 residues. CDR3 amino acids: CATSLAGGPGEQFF.

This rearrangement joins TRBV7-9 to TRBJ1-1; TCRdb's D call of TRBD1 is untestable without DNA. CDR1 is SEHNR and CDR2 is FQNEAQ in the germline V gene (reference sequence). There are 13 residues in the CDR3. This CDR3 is CATLLGENTEAFF.

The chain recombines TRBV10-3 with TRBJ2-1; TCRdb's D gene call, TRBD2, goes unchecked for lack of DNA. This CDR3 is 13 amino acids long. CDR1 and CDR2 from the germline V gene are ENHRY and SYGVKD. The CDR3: CAITRDLPNEQFF.

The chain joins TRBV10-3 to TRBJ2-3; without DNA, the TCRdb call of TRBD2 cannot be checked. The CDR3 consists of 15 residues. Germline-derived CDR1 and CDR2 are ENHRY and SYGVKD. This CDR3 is CASSREREETDTQYF.

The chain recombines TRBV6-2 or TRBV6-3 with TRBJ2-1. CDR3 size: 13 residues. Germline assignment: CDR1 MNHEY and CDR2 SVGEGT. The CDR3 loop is CASKPFEWDEQFF.

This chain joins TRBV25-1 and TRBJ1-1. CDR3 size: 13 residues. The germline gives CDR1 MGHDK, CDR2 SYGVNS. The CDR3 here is CASREGSGTEAFF.

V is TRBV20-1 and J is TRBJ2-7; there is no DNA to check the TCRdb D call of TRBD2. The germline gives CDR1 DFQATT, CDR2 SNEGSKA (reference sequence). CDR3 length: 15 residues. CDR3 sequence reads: CSARDPGLDPYEQYF.

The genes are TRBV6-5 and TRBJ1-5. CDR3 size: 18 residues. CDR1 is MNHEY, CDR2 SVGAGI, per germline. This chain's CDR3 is CASSYPFITVGLNQPQHF.

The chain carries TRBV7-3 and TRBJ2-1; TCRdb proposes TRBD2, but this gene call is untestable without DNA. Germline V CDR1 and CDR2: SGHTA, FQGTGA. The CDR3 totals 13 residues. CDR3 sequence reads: CASSWGGFNEQFF.

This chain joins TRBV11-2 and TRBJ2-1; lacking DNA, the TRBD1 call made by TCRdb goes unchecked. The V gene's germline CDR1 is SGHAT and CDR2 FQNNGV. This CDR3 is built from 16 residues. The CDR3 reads CASSLAAGRIYNEQFF.

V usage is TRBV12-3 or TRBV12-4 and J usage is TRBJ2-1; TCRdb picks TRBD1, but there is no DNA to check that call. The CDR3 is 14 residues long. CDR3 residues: CASSLPPGGNEQFF.

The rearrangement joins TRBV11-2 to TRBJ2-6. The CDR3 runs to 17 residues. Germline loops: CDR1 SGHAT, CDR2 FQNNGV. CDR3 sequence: CASSLTYSDTWANVLTF.

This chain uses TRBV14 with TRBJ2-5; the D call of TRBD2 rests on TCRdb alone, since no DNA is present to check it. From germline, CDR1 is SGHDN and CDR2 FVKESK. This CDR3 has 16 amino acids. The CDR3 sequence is CASSQGRGLIQETQYF. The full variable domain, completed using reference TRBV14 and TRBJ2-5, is EAGVTQFPSHSVIEKGQTVTLRCDPISGHDNLYWYRRVMGKEIKFLLHFVKESKQDESGMPNNRFLAERTGGTYSTLKVQPAELEDSGVYFCASSQGRGLIQETQYFGPGTRLLVL.

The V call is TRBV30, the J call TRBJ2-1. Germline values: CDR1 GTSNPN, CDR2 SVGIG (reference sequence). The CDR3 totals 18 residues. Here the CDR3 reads CAWSDNGLASRSYNEQFF.

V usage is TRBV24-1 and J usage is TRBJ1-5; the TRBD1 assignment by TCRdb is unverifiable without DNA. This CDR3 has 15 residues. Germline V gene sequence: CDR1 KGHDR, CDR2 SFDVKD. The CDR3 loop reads CATSPNGQLNQPQHF.